The 4 T cell receptor beta chains in this list originate from one sample, sequenced in a study of T cells in Graves' hyperthyroidism and ophthalmopathy. Amplified TCR beta CDR3 regions derived from RNA transcripts. Using the HTBI primer set, a first-round RT-PCR was run on the TCR CDR3. TCRdb reprocessed the multiplex PCR reads with MiXCR, giving one entry per CDR3 protein. The sample has about 500,000 distinct CDR3 sequences, 40% to 50% seen once. Sequencing input: peripheral blood or thyroid tissue (not recorded which). These receptors all come from an adult woman with Graves' disease, either hyperthyroidism or ophthalmopathy (not recorded which).

The chain has TRBV20-1 and TRBJ2-7, with 7 bases identical to TRBD2. The CDR3 runs 12 residues. Germline V lookup: CDR1 DFQATT, CDR2 SNEGSKA (reference sequence). The V and J ends lost 3 bases and 6 bases, in that order; junction bases with no gene match: 5. The CDR3 DNA reads TGCAGTGCTAGCACAGCGGGGCGCGAGCAGTACTTC. It encodes CSASTAGREQYF.

This clonotype was counted ten times or more. This sequence joins TRBV12-3 or TRBV12-4 and TRBJ1-5; 7 bases match TRBD1. With V trimmed by 5 bases and J by 5 bases, 9 bases remained unmatched. This CDR3 has 15 amino acids. The CDR3 DNA reads as TGTGCCAGCAGTCTCTTGGGAGGGGGCTATCAGCCCCAGCATTTT. As protein: CASSLLGGGYQPQHF.

The V call is TRBV19, the J call TRBJ2-7; 8 positions match TRBD1. The CDR3 runs to 12 residues. V was pared by 5 bases and J by 6 bases, with 3 bases of the junction left unmatched. Germline CDR1 reads LNHDA; CDR2 reads SQIVND (reference sequence). CDR3 coding DNA: TGTGCCAGTAGTTTTGACAGGGGCGAGCAGTACTTC. It specifies CASSFDRGEQYF. Full variable domain (outside the CDR3, taken from reference TRBV19 and TRBJ2-7): DGGITQSPKYLFRKEGQNVTLSCEQNLNHDAMYWYRQDPGQGLRLIYYSQIVNDFQKGDIAEGYSVSREKKESFPLTVTSAQKNPTAFYLCASSFDRGEQYFGPGTRLTVT.

V gene TRBV7-9 combines with J gene TRBJ2-5, with D possibly being TRBD1 (6 bases). V lost 11 bases to trimming and J lost 5 bases, with 27 bases between them. Germline CDR1 is SEHNR and CDR2 is FQNEAQ (reference sequence). This CDR3 region has 16 residues. The CDR3 DNA reads as TGTGCCTGCTCCCCCGCTGGTACAGGGAAGGTGGAGACCCAGTACTTC. Its translation is CACSPAGTGKVETQYF.